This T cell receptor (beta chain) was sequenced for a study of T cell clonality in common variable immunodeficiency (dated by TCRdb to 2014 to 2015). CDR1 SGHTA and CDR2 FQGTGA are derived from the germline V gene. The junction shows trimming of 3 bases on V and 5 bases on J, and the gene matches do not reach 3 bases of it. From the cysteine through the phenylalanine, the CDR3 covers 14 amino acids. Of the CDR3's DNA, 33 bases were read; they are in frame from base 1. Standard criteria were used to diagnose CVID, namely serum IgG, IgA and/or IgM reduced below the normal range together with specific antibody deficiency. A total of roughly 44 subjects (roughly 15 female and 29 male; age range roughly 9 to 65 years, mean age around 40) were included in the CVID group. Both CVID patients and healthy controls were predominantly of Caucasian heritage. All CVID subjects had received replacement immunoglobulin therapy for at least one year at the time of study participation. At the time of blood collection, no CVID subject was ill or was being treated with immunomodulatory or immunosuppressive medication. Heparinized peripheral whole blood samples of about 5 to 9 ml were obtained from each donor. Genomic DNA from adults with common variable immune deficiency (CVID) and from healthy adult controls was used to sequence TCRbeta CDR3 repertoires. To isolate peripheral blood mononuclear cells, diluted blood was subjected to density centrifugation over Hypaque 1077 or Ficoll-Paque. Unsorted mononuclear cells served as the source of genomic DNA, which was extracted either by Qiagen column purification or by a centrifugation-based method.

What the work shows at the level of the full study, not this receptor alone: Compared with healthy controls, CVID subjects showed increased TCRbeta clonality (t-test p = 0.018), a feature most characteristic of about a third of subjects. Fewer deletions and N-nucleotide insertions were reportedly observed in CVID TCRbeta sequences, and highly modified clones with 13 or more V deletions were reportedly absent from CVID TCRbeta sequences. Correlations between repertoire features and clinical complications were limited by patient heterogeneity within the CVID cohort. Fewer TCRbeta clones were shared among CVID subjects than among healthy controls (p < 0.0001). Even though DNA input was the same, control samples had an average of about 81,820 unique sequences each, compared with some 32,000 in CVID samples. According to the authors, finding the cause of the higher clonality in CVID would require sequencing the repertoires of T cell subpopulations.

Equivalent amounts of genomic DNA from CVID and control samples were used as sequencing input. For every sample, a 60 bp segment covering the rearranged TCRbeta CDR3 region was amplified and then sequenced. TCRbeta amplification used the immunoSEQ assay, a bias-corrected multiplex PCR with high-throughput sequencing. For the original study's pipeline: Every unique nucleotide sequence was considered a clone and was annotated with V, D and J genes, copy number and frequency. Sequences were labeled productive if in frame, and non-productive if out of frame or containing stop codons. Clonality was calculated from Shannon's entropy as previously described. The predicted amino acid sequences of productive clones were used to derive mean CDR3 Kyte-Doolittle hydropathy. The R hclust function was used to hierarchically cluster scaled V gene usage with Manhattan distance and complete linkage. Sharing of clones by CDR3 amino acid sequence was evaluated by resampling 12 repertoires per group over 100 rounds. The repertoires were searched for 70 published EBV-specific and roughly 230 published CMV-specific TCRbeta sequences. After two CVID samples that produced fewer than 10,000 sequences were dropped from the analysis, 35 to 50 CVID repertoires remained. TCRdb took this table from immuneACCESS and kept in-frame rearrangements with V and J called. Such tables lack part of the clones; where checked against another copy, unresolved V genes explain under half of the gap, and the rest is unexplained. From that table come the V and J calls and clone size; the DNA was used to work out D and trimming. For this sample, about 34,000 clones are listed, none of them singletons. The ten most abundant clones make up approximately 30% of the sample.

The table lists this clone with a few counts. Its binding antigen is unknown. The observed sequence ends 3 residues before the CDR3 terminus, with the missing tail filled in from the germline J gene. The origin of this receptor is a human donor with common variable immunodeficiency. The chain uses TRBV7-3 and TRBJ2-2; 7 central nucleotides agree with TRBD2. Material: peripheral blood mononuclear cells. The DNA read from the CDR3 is TGTGCCAGCAGCTTGGGGGGGATTACCGGGGAG. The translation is CASSLGGITGE. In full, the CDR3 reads CASSLGGITGELFF. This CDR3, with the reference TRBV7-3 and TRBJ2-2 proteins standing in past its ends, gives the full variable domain GAGVSQTPSNKVTEKGKYVELRCDPISGHTALYWYRQSLGQGPEFLIYFQGTGAADDSGLPNDRFFAVRPEGSVSTLKIQRTERGDSAVYLCASSLGGITGELFFGEGSRLTVL.